The next 9 T cell receptor beta chains were all read from a single sample in a study of T cell repertoires in cytomegalovirus infection. A single record per CDR3 protein comes from TCRdb applying MiXCR to the reads. The sample contains roughly 990,000 distinct CDR3 sequences, roughly a third of which appear only once. These receptors' antigens are unknown. The specimen comprised cultured CD8+ T cells from PBMCs, sampled from culture after CMV antigen stimulation. These receptors all come from a human donor in good health (CMV status not recorded). Some clones in this sample may be carry-over from other donors' samples.

The sample holds a few counts of this clonotype. This chain uses TRBV7-2 with TRBJ1-5, with 7 bases that match TRBD1. Trimming removed 5 bases from V and 7 bases from J; junction bases left unmatched: 14. Germline V gene sequence: CDR1 SGHTA, CDR2 FQGNSA. This CDR3 contains 16 residues. CDR3 sequence: CASSPTWDSWVQPQHF. The CDR3 nucleotides are TGTGCCAGCAGCCCCACCTGGGACAGCTGGGTCCAGCCCCAGCATTTT.

The chain combines TRBV28 with TRBJ2-5; D is unclear. Looked up from germline, CDR1 is MDHEN and CDR2 is SYDVKM. This CDR3 is built from 12 residues. V gave up 0 bases and J gave up 5 bases, with 4 bases separating them. Here the CDR3 DNA reads TGTGCCAGCAGTTTATGGGTTGAGACCCAGTACTTC. Translated: CASSLWVETQYF.

This chain connects TRBV6-1 to TRBJ1-4; weak D call: TRBD1 (5 bases). This CDR3 has 15 residues. Germline V gene sequence: CDR1 MNHNS, CDR2 SASEGT. V shed 3 bases and J shed 6 bases, with 14 bases lying between them. The CDR3 coding sequence is TGTGCCAGCAGTGACGGGCAGGGTGGTTATGAAAAACTGTTTTTT. Translated: CASSDGQGGYEKLFF.

This clonotype was detected once. The chain couples TRBV9 to TRBJ2-3, with D possibly being TRBD2 (7 bases). The germline V gene has CDR1 SGDLS and CDR2 YYNGEE. Trimming took off 6 bases at V and 2 bases at J, with 19 bases between the two ends. CDR3 size: 16 residues. The CDR3 bases are TGTGCCAGCACAGAAGGGGGGGCCCGCAACACAGATACGCAGTATTTT. Translation: CASTEGGARNTDTQYF.

This clonotype appeared a few times. The J gene is TRBJ1-2, the V gene TRBV7-9, with unresolved D. V dropped 3 bases and J dropped 1 base, with 15 bases sitting between them. The germline gives CDR1 SEHNR, CDR2 FQNEAQ (reference sequence). The CDR3 has 16 amino acids. The CDR3 coding sequence is TGTGCCAGCAGCTTGCCCTCTACAGCCAATAACTATGGCTACACCTTC. Translation gives CASSLPSTANNYGYTF.

The chain employs TRBV6-4 and TRBJ1-1, with 8 bases matching TRBD1. The ends lost 3 bases at V and 5 bases at J; junction bases unmatched: 11. Germline CDR1 reads MRHNA; CDR2 reads SNTAGT. The CDR3 runs 16 residues. CDR3 in DNA: TGTGCCAGCAGTGATATCGTCGGACAGGGTCGGACTGAAGCTTTCTTT. Translation: CASSDIVGQGRTEAFF.

This clonotype was seen at least ten times. This chain uses TRBV7-6 with TRBJ2-3; 13 positions match TRBD2. CDR1 is SGHVS and CDR2 is FNYEAQ in the germline V gene. The J segment lost 2 bases and the V segment lost 5 bases, leaving 4 bases of the junction unmatched. CDR3 length: 16 amino acids. CDR3 DNA sequence: TGTGCCAGCAGCCTACTAGCGGGGGGGCTCACAGATACGCAGTATTTT. The encoded protein is CASSLLAGGLTDTQYF. The full variable domain, with the rest looked up from reference TRBV7-6 and TRBJ2-3, is GAGVSQSPRYKVTKRGQDVALRCDPISGHVSLYWYRQALGQGPEFLTYFNYEAQQDKSGLPNDRFSAERPEGSISTLTIQRTEQRDSAMYRCASSLLAGGLTDTQYFGPGTRLTVL.

In its sample, this clonotype was seen a few times. The chain couples TRBV7-6 to TRBJ1-1; no clear D. Deletions cut 1 base from V and 1 base from J, with 10 bases between. Germline loops: CDR1 SGHVS, CDR2 FNYEAQ. The CDR3 totals 15 residues. This CDR3 is CASSLGESGNTEAFF. CDR3 in DNA: TGTGCCAGCAGCTTAGGAGAATCGGGGAACACTGAAGCTTTCTTT.

In its sample, this clonotype was seen a few times. The CDR3 DNA is TGTGCCAGCAGTTACTCGATCCGGGGGAGCTACAATGAGCAGTTCTTC. Translation: CASSYSIRGSYNEQFF. This rearrangement joins TRBV6-5 to TRBJ2-1, with D possibly matching TRBD2 (6 bases). Germline CDR1 is MNHEY and CDR2 is SVGAGI. This CDR3 spans 16 amino acids. V was cut by 0 bases and J by 3 bases, with 12 bases left in between.